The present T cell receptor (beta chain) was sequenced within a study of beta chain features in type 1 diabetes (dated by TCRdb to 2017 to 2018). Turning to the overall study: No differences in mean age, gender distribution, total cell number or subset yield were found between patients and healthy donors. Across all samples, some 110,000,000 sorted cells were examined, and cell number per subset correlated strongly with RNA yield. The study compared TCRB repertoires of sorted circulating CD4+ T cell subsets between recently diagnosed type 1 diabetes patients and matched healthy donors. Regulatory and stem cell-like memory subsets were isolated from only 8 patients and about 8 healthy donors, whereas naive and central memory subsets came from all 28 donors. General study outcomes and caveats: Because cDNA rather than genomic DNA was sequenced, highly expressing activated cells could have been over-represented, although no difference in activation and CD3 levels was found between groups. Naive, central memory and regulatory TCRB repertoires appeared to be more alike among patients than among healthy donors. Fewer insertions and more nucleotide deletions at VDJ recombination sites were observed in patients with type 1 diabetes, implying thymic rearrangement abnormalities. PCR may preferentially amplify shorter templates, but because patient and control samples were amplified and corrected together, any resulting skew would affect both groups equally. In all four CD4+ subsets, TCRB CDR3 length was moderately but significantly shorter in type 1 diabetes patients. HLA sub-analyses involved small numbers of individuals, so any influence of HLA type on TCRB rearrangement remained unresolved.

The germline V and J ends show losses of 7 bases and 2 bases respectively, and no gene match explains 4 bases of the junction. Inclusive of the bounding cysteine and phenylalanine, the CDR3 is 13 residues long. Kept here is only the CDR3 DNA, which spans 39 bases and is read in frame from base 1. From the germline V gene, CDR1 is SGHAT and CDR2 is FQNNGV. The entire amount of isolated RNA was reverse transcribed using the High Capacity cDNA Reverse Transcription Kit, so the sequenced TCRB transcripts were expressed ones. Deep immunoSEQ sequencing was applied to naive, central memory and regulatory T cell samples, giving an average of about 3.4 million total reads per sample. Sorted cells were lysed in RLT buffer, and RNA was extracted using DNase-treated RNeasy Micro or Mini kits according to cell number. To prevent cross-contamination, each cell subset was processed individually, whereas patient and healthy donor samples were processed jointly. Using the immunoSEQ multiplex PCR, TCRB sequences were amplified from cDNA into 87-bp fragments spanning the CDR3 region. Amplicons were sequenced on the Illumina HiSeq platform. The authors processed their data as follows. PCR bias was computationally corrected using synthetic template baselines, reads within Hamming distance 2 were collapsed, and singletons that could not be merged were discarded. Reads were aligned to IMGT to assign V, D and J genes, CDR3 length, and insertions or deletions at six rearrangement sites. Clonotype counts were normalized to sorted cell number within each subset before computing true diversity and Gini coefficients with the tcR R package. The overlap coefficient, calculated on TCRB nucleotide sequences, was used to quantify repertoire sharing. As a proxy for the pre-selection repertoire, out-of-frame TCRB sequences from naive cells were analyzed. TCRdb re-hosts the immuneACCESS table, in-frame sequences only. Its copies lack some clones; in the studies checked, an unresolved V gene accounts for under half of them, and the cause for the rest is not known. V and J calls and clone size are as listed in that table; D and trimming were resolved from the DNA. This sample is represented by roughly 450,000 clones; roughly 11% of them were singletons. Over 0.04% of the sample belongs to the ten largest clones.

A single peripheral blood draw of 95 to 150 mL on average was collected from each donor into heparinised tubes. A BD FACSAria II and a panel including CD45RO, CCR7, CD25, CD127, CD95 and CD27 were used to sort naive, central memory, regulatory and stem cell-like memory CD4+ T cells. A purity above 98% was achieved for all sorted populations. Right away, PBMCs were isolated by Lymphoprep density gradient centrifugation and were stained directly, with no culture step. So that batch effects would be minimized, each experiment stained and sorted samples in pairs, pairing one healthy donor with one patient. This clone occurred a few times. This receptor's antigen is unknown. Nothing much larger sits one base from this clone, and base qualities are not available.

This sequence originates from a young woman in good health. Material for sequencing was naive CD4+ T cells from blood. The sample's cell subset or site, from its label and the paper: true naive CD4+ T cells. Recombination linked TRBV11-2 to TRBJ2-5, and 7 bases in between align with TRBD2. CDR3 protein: CASTGTTQETQYF. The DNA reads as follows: TGTGCCAGCACCGGGACTACACAAGAGACCCAGTACTTC.